This TCR beta chain was obtained from a study of T cell changes during pregnancy in multiple sclerosis. Clones were read by immunoSEQ multiplex PCR, and TCRdb kept only the in-frame ones, dropping some. The profile shows about 100,000 clones, around 92% of them singletons. From germline, CDR1 is SGHDN and CDR2 FVKESK. With 0 bases removed from V and 1 base from J, the gap between germline ends came to 3 bases. This CDR3 spans 13 amino acids. The receptor comes from a female donor with multiple sclerosis, enrolled in a pregnancy study. The sample was peripheral blood, taken after pregnancy. J is TRBJ1-1 and V is TRBV14, with D unresolved. CDR3 protein: CASSQDRNTEAFF. The CDR3 DNA reads TGTGCCAGCAGCCAAGACAGGAACACTGAAGCTTTCTTT.